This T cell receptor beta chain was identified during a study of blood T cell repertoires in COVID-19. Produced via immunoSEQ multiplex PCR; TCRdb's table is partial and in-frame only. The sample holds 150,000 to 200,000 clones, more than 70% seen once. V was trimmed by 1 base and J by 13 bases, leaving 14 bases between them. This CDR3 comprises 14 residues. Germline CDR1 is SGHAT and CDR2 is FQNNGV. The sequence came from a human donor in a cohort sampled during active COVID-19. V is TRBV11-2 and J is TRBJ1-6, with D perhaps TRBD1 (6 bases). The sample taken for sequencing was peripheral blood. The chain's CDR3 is CASSLASGDLPLHF. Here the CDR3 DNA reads TGTGCCAGCAGCTTAGCGTCAGGGGATTTGCCCCTCCACTTT.